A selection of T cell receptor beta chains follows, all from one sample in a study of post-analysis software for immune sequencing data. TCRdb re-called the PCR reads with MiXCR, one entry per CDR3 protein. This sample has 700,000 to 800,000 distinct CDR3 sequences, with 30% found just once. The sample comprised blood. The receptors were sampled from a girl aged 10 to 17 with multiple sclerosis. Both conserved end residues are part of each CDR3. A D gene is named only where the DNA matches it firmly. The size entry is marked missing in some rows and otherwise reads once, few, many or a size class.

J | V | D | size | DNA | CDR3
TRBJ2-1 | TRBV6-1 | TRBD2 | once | TGTGCCAGCAGTCCTAAGGGACTAGCGGGACTCTACAATGAGCAGTTCTTC | CASSPKGLAGLYNEQFF
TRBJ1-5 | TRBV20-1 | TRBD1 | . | TGCAGTGCTAGAGTGTCGACAGGGAGCGATCAGCCCCAGCATTTT | CSARVSTGSDQPQHF
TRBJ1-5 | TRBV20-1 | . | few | TGCAGTGCTTCAACCGGGGACGGCAATCAGCCCCAGCATTTT | CSASTGDGNQPQHF
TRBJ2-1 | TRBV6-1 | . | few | TGTGCCAGCAGTCCGTTGGGACCCCAGTCGGGTTACAATGAGCAGTTCTTC | CASSPLGPQSGYNEQFF
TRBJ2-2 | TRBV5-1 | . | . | TGCGCCAGCAGCTTCCAGGGCGACACCGGGGAGCTGTTTTTT | CASSFQGDTGELFF
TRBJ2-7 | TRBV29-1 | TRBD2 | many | TGCAGCGCCGGACTAGCGGGAGGGGGCGAGCAGTACTTC | CSAGLAGGGEQYF
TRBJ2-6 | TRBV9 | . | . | TGTGCCAGCAGCGTCGGGACGGGTACTTCTGGGGCCAACGTCCTGACTTTC | CASSVGTGTSGANVLTF
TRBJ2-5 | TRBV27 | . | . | TGTGCCAGCAGCTCTCATAGGGTCGGCGAGACCCAGTACTTC | CASSSHRVGETQYF
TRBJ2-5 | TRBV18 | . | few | TGTGCCAGCTCACCACCGTTTGGGGAAGAGACCCAGTACTTC | CASSPPFGEETQYF
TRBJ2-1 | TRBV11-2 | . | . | TGTGCCAGCAGCTTGCGGGGCGCGGAATCATACAATGAGCAGTTCTTC | CASSLRGAESYNEQFF
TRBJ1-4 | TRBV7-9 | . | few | TGTGCCAGCAGGCCACTCTCAACTAATGAAAAACTGTTTTTT | CASRPLSTNEKLFF
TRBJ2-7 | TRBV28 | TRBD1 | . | TGTGCCAGCAGTTTACCGGGACAGTACTACGAGCAGTACTTC | CASSLPGQYYEQYF
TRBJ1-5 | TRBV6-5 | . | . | TGTGCCAGTGCTTCGAGGGCACGGAATCAGCCCCAGCATTTT | CASASRARNQPQHF
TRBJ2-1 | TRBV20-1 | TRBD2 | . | TGCAGTGCTAGACCTACTAGCGGGAGTTGGAATGAGCAGTTCTTC | CSARPTSGSWNEQFF
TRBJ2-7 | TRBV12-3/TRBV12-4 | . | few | TGTGCCAGCAGTATGGGGTTCTACGAGCAGTACTTC | CASSMGFYEQYF
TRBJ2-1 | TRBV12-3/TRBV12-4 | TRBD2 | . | TGTGCCCGCAGTCCAGGGACTAGCGATTACAATGAGCAGTTCTTC | CARSPGTSDYNEQFF
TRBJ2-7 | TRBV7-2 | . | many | TGTGCCAGCAGCCCCTTCTCCTACGAGCAGTACTTC | CASSPFSYEQYF
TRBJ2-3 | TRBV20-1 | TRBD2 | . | TGCAGTGCGGAGACTAGCGGGATACCAGATACGCAGTATTTT | CSAETSGIPDTQYF
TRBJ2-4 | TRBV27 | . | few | TGTGCCAGCGGAGGGCGGGGAAACATTCAGTACTTC | CASGGRGNIQYF
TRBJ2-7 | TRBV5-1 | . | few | TGCGCCAGCAGCTGGAAGCAGCCTGGGGTCTCCTACGAGCAGTACTTC | CASSWKQPGVSYEQYF
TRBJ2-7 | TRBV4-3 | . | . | TGCGCCGGCAGCCGTGGAGGGCCGTACGAGCAGTACTTC | CAGSRGGPYEQYF
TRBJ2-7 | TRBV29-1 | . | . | TGCAGCGTGAGCCCAGGATACGAGCAGTACTTC | CSVSPGYEQYF
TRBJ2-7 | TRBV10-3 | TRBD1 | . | TGTGCCATCAGTGAGTGGGGGACAGGCCTTATTCGGGGCGAGCAGTACTTC | CAISEWGTGLIRGEQYF
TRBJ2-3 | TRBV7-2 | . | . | TGTGCCAGCAGCCCGGTCTCGAGGCGTGGTACAGATACGCAGTATTTT | CASSPVSRRGTDTQYF
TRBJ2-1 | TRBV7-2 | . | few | TGTGCCAGCAGGGTCCCCGGCGACAATGAGCAGTTCTTC | CASRVPGDNEQFF
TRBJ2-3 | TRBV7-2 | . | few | TGTGCCAGCAGCACACAGCCGGGACCGGCATCGCAGTATTTT | CASSTQPGPASQYF
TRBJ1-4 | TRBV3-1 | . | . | TGTGCCAGCAGCCAAGACCCAGGAGCCACAACTAATGAAAAACTGTTTTTT | CASSQDPGATTNEKLFF
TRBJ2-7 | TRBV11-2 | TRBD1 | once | TGTGCCAGCAGCTTAGGGGTGACAGGGGTATGGGAGCAGTACTTC | CASSLGVTGVWEQYF
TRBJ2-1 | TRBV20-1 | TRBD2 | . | TGCAGTGGTAGACGGGGGGGCGGTCATGAGCAGTTCTTC | CSGRRGGGHEQFF
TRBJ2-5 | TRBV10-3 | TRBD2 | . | TGTGCCATCAGTGAGTCGATGGTTTTTAGCGGGAAGACCCAGTACTTC | CAISESMVFSGKTQYF
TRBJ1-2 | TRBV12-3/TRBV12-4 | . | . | TGTGCCAGCAGTTTAGCGCTGGGGAACTATGGCTACACCTTC | CASSLALGNYGYTF
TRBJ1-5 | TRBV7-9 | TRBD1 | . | TGTGCCAGCAGCAGTAGGACAGGGCCGAATCAGCCCCAGCATTTT | CASSSRTGPNQPQHF
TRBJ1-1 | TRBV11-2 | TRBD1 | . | TGTGCCTGCAGCCCTAACAGGGGCGAATTCACTGAAGCTTTCTTT | CACSPNRGEFTEAFF
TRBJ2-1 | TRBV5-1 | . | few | TGCGCCAGCAGCCCCACCGGGGTCAGCTCCTACAATGAGCAGTTCTTC | CASSPTGVSSYNEQFF
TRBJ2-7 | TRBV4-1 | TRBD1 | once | TGCGCCAGCAGCCAAGATTCCGGGACAGGCTACAATGAGCAGTACTTC | CASSQDSGTGYNEQYF
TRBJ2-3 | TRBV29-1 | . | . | TGCAGCGTTGCTCGTAGCAGCACAGATACGCAGTATTTT | CSVARSSTDTQYF
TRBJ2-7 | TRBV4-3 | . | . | TGCGCCAGCAGCCAAGGGGAGGAAAGCTCCTACGAGCAGTACTTC | CASSQGEESSYEQYF
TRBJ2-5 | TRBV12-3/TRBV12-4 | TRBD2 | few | TGTGCCAGCAGTTCCATAGCGGGAGGGGGGGAGACCCAGTACTTC | CASSSIAGGGETQYF
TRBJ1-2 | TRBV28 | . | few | TGTGCCAGCAGTCCCCGCCGGATAGGGGGCTACACCTTC | CASSPRRIGGYTF
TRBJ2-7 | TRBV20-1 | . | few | TGCAGTGCTAGAACTAGAGGTAGCTACGAGCAGTACTTC | CSARTRGSYEQYF
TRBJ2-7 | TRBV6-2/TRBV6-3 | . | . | TGTGCCAGCAGCCTCTCGGACCGATCCGAGCAGTACTTC | CASSLSDRSEQYF
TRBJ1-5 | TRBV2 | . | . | TGTGCCAGCAGTGAATCCCATCCCCAGCATTTT | CASSESHPQHF
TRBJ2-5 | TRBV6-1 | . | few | TGTGCCAGCAGGCCACAACGGGAGACCCAGTACTTC | CASRPQRETQYF
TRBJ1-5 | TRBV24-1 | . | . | TGTGCCACCAGTGATTTGCGGGGTCAGCCCCAGCATTTT | CATSDLRGQPQHF
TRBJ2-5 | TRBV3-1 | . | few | TGTGCCAGCAGCCAGAGGAGGGGTTTTGGGAGACAAGAGACCCAGTACTTC | CASSQRRGFGRQETQYF
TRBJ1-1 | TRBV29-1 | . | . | TGCAGCGTTTCCGCCCAAGGAGGGGCTTTCTTT | CSVSAQGGAFF